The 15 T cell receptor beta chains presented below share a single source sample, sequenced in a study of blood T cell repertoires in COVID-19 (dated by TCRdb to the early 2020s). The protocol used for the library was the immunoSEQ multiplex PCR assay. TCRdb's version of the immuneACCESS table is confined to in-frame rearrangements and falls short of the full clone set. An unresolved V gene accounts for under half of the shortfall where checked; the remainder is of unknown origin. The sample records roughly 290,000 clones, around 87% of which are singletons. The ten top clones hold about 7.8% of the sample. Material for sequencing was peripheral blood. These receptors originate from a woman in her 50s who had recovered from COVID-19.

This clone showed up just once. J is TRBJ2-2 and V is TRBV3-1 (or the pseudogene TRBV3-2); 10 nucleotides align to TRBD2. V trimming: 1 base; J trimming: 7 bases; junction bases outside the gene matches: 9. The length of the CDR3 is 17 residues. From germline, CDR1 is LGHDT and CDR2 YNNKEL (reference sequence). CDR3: CASSQGPSGGVGGELFF. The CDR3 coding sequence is TGTGCCAGCAGCCAAGGGCCCAGCGGGGGGGTCGGCGGGGAGCTGTTTTTT.

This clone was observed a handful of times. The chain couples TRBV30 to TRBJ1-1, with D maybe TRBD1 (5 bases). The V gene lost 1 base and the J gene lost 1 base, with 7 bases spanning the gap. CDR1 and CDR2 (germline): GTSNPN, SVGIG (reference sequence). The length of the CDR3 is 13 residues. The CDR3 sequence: CAWSGQSNTEAFF. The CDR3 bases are TGTGCCTGGAGTGGACAGTCGAACACTGAAGCTTTCTTT.

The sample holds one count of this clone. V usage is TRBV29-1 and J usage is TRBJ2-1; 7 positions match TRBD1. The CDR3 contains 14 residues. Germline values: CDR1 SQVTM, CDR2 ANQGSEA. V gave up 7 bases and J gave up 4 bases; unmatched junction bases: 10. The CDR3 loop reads CSASMTGMYNEQFF. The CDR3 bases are TGCAGCGCATCGATGACAGGGATGTACAATGAGCAGTTCTTC.

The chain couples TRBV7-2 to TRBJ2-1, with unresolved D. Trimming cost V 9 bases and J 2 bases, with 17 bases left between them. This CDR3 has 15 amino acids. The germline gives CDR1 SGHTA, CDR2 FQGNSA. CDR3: CASTLWSDTYNEQFF. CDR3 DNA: TGTGCCAGTACCCTCTGGAGCGATACCTACAATGAGCAGTTCTTC.

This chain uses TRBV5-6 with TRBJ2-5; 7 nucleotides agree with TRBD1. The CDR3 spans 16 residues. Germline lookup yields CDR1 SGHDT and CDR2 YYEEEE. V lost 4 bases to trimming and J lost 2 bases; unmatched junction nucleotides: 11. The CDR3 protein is CASSGTGVWRQETQYF. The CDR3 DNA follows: TGTGCCAGCAGCGGAACAGGGGTTTGGCGGCAAGAGACCCAGTACTTC.

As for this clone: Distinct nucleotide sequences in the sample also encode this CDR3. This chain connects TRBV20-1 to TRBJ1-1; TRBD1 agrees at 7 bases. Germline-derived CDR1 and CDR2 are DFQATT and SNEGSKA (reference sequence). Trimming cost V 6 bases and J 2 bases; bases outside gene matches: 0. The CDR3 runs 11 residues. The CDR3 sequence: CSAGGNTEAFF. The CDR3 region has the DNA TGCAGTGCAGGGGGCAACACTGAAGCTTTCTTT.

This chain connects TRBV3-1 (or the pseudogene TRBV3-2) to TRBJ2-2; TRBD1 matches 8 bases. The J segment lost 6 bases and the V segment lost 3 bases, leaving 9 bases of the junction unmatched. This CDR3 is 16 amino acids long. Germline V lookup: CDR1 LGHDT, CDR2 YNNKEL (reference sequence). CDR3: CASSQRLGQGPGELFF. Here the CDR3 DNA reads TGTGCCAGCAGCCAGAGGCTAGGACAGGGCCCCGGGGAGCTGTTTTTT.

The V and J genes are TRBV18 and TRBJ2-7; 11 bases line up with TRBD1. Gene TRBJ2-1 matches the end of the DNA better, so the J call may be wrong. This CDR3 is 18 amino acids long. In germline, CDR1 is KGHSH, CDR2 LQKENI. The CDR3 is CASSPRLPGQGAYNEQFF. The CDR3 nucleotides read TGTGCCAGCTCACCACGGTTGCCGGGACAGGGGGCCTACAATGAGCAGTTCTTC.

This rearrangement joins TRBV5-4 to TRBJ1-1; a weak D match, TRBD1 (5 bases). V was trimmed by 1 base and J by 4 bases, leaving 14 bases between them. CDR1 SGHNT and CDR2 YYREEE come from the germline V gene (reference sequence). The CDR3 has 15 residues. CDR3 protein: CASSLLGAGGTEAFF. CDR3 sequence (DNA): TGTGCCAGCAGCTTGTTAGGGGCCGGGGGCACTGAAGCTTTCTTT.

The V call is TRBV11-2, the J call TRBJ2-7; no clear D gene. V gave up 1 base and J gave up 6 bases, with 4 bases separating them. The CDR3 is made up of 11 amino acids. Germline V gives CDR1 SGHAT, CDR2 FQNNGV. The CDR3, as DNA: TGTGCCAGCAGCTTAGTTCTCGAGCAGTACTTC. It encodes CASSLVLEQYF. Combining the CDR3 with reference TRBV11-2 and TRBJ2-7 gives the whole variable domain EAGVAQSPRYKIIEKRQSVAFWCNPISGHATLYWYQQILGQGPKLLIQFQNNGVVDDSQLPKDRFSAERLKGVDSTLKIQPAKLEDSAVYLCASSLVLEQYFGPGTRLTVT.

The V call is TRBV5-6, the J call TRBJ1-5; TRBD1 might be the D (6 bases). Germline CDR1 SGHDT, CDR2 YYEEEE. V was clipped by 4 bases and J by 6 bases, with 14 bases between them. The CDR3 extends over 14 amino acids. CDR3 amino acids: CASSTNRALQPQHF. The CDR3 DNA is TGTGCCAGCAGCACGAACAGGGCTCTTCAGCCCCAGCATTTT. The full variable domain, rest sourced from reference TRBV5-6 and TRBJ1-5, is DAGVTQSPTHLIKTRGQQVTLRCSPKSGHDTVSWYQQALGQGPQFIFQYYEEEERQRGNFPDRFSGHQFPNYSSELNVNALLLGDSALYLCASSTNRALQPQHFGDGTRLSIL.

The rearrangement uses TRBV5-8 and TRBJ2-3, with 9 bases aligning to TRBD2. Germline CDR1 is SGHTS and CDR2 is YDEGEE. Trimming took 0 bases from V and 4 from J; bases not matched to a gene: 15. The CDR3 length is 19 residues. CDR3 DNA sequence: TGTGCCAGCAGCTTGGGACTAGCGGACCCCCGGGAGGATCCAGATACGCAGTATTTT. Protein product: CASSLGLADPREDPDTQYF. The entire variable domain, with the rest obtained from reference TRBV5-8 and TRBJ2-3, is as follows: EAGVTQSPTHLIKTRGQQATLRCSPISGHTSVYWYQQALGLGLQFLLWYDEGEERNRGNFPPRFSGRQFPNYSSELNVNALELEDSALYLCASSLGLADPREDPDTQYFGPGTRLTVL.

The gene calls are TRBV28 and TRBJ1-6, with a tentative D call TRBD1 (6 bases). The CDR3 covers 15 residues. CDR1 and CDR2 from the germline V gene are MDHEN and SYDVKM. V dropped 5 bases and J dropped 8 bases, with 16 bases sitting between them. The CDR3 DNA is TGTGCCAGCAGTGACCGACAGGTTTGGGATTCACCCCTCCACTTT. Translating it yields CASSDRQVWDSPLHF.

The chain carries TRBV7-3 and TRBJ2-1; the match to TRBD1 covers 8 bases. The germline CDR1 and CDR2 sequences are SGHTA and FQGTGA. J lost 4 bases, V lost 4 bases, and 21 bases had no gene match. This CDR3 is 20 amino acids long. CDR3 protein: CASSSPPGQVPFAPYNEQFF. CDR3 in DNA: TGTGCCAGCAGCTCGCCACCGGGACAGGTCCCCTTTGCCCCATACAATGAGCAGTTCTTC.

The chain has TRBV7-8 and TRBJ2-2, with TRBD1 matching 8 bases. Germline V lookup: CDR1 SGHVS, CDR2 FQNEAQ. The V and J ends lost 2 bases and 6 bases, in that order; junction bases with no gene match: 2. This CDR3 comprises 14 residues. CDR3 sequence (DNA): TGTGCCAGCAGCTTACAGACAGGGGCCGGGGAGCTGTTTTTT. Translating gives CASSLQTGAGELFF.